This T cell receptor (beta chain) comes out of a study of vaccination effects on CD4 cells after COVID-19 (dated by TCRdb to between 2020 and 2023). For the wider study: In the ViraFEST assay, PBMC were stimulated with viral peptide pools, and TCR sequencing was then used to find antigen-specific CD4+ T cell clonotypes based on their expansion. In the study, cultures from other donors were sequenced using the Oncomine TCR Beta short-read assay on an Illumina iSeq 100. A total of 10 COVID-19 convalescent patients and several SARS-CoV-2-naive healthy vaccine recipients were included in the full study. Each participant received two doses of an mRNA SARS-CoV-2 vaccine, either BNT162b2 or mRNA-1273. Roughly 2.1 million PBMC per well were cultured in IMDM with about 4.6% human AB serum, 8 to 10 IU/ml IL-2 and gentamicin, plus 10 ug/ml peptides. The study compared SARS-CoV-2 spike-specific CD4+ TCR repertoires before and after mRNA vaccination in COVID-19 convalescent patients and infection-naive vaccine recipients.

Receptors were amplified or captured by the immunoSEQ multiplex PCR assay. DNA from the cultured, isolated CD4+ T cells was subjected to TCR beta CDR3 sequencing. The original methods were these. Non-productive TCR sequences were removed and reads were trimmed to the CDR3 region, keeping CDR3s of at least 7 amino acids. The MANAFEST web app was used to pick out antigen-specific clonotypes by comparing their expansion in peptide wells with that in reference cultures. For clones to be considered positive, expansion at FDR<0.05 versus reference and all other wells, an odds ratio above 5, and a frequency above 0.1% in two replicate wells were required. Cross-reactive clonotypes were defined as significantly expanded in SARS-CoV-2 spike wells and in at least one common cold coronavirus spike condition. Levenshtein distance calculated with the stringdist R package was used to assess CDR3 similarity, and unrooted trees were constructed with ape in R 3.6.1. Imported from immuneACCESS, the table was reduced by TCRdb to in-frame sequences with V and J called. These copies leave out some clones; in studies compared against another copy, an unresolved V gene accounts for under half, and the cause of the remainder is not known. Clone size and the V and J calls come from that table; the DNA yielded D and trimming. The sample contains fewer than 75,000 clones, roughly 80% of them found a single time. The leading ten clones occupy roughly 2% of the sample.

What the research found in general, with its limitations: Among healthy vaccine recipients, nearly all vaccine-induced clones were SARS-CoV-2 mono-reactive, and only 1 of 255 was cross-reactive with common cold coronaviruses. At late post-vaccination timepoints, both infection-induced and vaccine-induced clones showed marked clonal contraction, consistent with waning T cell responses. Only a small number of convalescent patients were included, and no early post-infection timepoints were available, which limited the study.

After roughly 11 days of culture, CD4+ T cells were isolated with the EasySep CD4+ T cell isolation kit. Negative nucleocapsid antibody results before and after vaccination confirmed that the healthy vaccine recipients had no prior SARS-CoV-2 infection. On days 3 and 7, half of the culture medium was replaced with fresh IL-2-containing medium. Unless noted otherwise, every peptide stimulation condition was cultured in triplicate wells. PBMC were separated from whole blood using Ficoll-Paque Plus gradient centrifugation and were then either cryopreserved at -140C or used fresh. The QIAamp micro DNA kit was used to extract genomic DNA from the cultured CD4+ T cells. As to this clone: The antigen this receptor binds is unknown. Base qualities are not provided; no much larger clone lies one nucleotide away.

The clonotype originates from a human donor who received a COVID-19 vaccine. The specimen was CD4+ T cells from PBMCs cultured without peptide, collected before COVID-19 vaccination.

The base sequence is TGCGCCAGCAGCCCGGAAGGCAGGGGAGCCTACGAGCAGTACGTC. It translates as CASSPEGRGAYEQYV. This receptor chain uses TRBV5-1 and TRBJ2-7, with a weak D call of TRBD1 (6 bases match). The CDR3 starts with the cysteine, ends with the valine, and has 15 residues. The only DNA kept is the CDR3, 45 bases in frame from the first base. The germline V gene supplies CDR1 SGHRS and CDR2 YFSETQ. Between the V and J ends, shortened by 4 bases and 2 bases respectively, the junction contains 16 bases.